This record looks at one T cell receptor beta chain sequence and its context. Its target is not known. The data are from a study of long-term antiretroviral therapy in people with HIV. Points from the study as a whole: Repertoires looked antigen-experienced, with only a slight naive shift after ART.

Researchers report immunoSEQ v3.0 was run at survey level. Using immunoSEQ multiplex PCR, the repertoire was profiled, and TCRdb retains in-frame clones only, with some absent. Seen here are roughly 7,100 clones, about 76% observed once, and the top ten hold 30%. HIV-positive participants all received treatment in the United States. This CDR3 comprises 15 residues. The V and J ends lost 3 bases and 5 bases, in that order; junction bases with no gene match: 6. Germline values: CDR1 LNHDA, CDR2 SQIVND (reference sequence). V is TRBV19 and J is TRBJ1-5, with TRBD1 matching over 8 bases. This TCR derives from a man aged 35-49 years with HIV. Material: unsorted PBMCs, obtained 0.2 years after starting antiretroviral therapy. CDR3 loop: CASSMSGQGYQPQHF. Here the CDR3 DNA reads TGTGCCAGTAGTATGTCAGGACAGGGCTATCAGCCCCAGCATTTT.